This TCR beta chain was profiled in a study of chemoradiotherapy in HPV16-positive cancers. Overall study: Candidate HPV-specific clones and shared TCR motifs came from two HPV16-positive patients.

Points on this clone: As yet, its antigen is unknown.

Sequencing used immunoSEQ multiplex PCR; TCRdb keeps in-frame clones, though not all of them. The table records roughly 34,000 clones, about 85% of them present only once. Trimming removed 7 bases from V and 0 bases from J; junction bases left unmatched: 5. This CDR3 contains 15 residues. Germline values: CDR1 SGHTA, CDR2 FQGNSA. Broader study findings: Non-HPV-specific T cells did not expand in tumors during treatment, whereas candidate HPV-specific clones and E7-related motifs did.

The rearrangement joins TRBV7-2 to TRBJ2-1, with 8 positions matching TRBD2. The clonotype was recovered from a human donor with HPV-associated anogenital cancer. The sequenced sample was blood, obtained from a patient who underwent chemoradiotherapy. The CDR3 loop reads CASTIAGSSYNEQFF. DNA for the CDR3: TGTGCCAGCACCATAGCGGGGAGCTCCTACAATGAGCAGTTCTTC.